Detailed here is one TCR beta chain. This CDR3 spans 16 amino acids. Germline V gene lookup returns CDR1 SGHTA and CDR2 FQGTGA. Unmatched junction bases numbered 6, after V lost 2 bases and J lost 4 bases. The data belong to a study of blood T cell repertoires in COVID-19. Seattle enrolled patients during active infection and tracked them longitudinally. Authors' processing steps: Quantification of nucleated cells was approximated via reference gene primer amplification. TCRdb's copy holds only in-frame clones and misses some; the assay was immunoSEQ multiplex PCR. V, J and clone size reflect that table, while D and trimming were determined from the DNA. This table holds under 300,000 clones, about four fifths found once.

The sample consisted of peripheral blood. The sequence derives from a human donor with COVID-19, enrolled during active disease. The donor label of this sample is uncertain. J is TRBJ2-1 and V is TRBV7-3; 9 bases line up with TRBD2. The CDR3 loop is CASSLLAGGSYNEQFF. The CDR3 nucleotides are TGTGCCAGCAGCTTACTGGCGGGAGGGTCATACAATGAGCAGTTCTTC. Complete variable domain (other parts from reference TRBV7-3 and TRBJ2-1): GAGVSQTPSNKVTEKGKYVELRCDPISGHTALYWYRQSLGQGPEFLIYFQGTGAADDSGLPNDRFFAVRPEGSVSTLKIQRTERGDSAVYLCASSLLAGGSYNEQFFGPGTRLTVL.